A single sample is the source of the 10 T cell receptor beta chains below, sequenced in a study of blood T cell repertoires in COVID-19. Here immunoSEQ multiplex PCR was the method, and the copy in TCRdb shows in-frame clones only, minus some. The sample comprises hundreds of thousands of clones, roughly nine tenths of which are singletons, and around 3% rests with the top ten. The source material was peripheral blood. The origin of the receptors is a woman under 40 with COVID-19, enrolled during active disease.

The chain uses TRBV19 and TRBJ2-7, with TRBD1 identical over 7 bases. Germline-derived CDR1 and CDR2 are LNHDA and SQIVND (reference sequence). This CDR3 region has 14 residues. With V trimmed by 4 bases and J by 3 bases, 6 bases remained unmatched. CDR3 nucleotide sequence: TGTGCCAGTAGTACCCGGACAGGCGACTACGAGCAGTACGTC. It yields the protein CASSTRTGDYEQYV.

J is TRBJ2-3 and V is TRBV7-2; 13 bases are a match to TRBD2. CDR1 is SGHTA and CDR2 is FQGNSA in the germline V gene. V dropped 3 bases and J dropped 1; count of bases not matched to a gene: 7. There are 18 residues in the CDR3. The CDR3: CASSFPGLAGDRTDTQYF. CDR3 bases: TGTGCCAGCAGCTTCCCAGGACTAGCGGGAGACCGCACAGATACGCAGTATTTT.

This chain uses TRBV7-9 with TRBJ1-2; tentatively, D is TRBD1 (5 bases). The CDR3 loop spans 17 amino acids. Germline V lookup: CDR1 SEHNR, CDR2 FQNEAQ (reference sequence). The ends were cut back, 2 bases at V and 3 bases at J, with 19 bases in the middle. CDR3 loop: CASSLRGRSGYYYGYTF. The CDR3 DNA sequence: TGTGCCAGCAGCTTAAGGGGCAGGTCAGGTTATTACTATGGCTACACCTTC.

V gene TRBV27 combines with J gene TRBJ1-1; 7 nucleotides agree with TRBD1. V was clipped by 6 bases and J by 0 bases; unmatched bases: 4. The CDR3 runs to 14 residues. In germline, CDR1 is MNHEY, CDR2 SMNVEV (reference sequence). For the CDR3, the DNA is TGTGCCAGCAGGCCAGGGACAGTGAACACTGAAGCTTTCTTT. Translating it yields CASRPGTVNTEAFF.

The table lists this clone with a count of one. This chain uses TRBV2 with TRBJ1-3, with TRBD1 matching over 10 bases. This CDR3 region has 14 residues. Germline V lookup: CDR1 SNHLY, CDR2 FYNNEI. The V and J ends lost 6 bases and 4 bases, in that order; junction bases with no gene match: 3. The CDR3 is CASRGTGVGNTIYF. The CDR3 nucleotides are TGTGCCAGCAGGGGGACAGGGGTAGGAAACACCATATATTTT.

The chain combines TRBV27 with TRBJ1-2; TRBD1 aligns across 8 bases. V lost 6 bases to trimming and J lost 3 bases; unmatched junction nucleotides: 9. This CDR3 region has 15 residues. CDR1 MNHEY and CDR2 SMNVEV come from the germline V gene (reference sequence). CDR3 nucleotides: TGTGCCAGCAGCCCCCTTCCGACAGGGGACTATGGCTACACCTTC. Residues: CASSPLPTGDYGYTF.

This chain joins TRBV10-3 and TRBJ1-1; tentatively, D is TRBD1 (5 bases). The CDR3 is 16 amino acids. CDR1 and CDR2 (germline): ENHRY, SYGVKD. Trimming pared 0 bases from V and 1 base from J, leaving 12 bases between. The CDR3 sequence is CAISESWGGPNTEAFF. CDR3 nucleotides: TGTGCCATCAGTGAGTCTTGGGGCGGACCGAACACTGAAGCTTTCTTT.

V and J are TRBV28 and TRBJ1-4, with TRBD1 matching over 7 bases. CDR1 and CDR2 from the germline V gene are MDHEN and SYDVKM. CDR3 length: 14 amino acids. The V gene end was trimmed by 4 bases and the J gene end by 4 bases; junction bases not matched to a gene: 3. Here the CDR3 reads CASSYTGVNEKLFF. The CDR3 DNA sequence: TGTGCCAGCAGTTATACAGGGGTTAATGAAAAACTGTTTTTT.

This chain connects TRBV7-2 to TRBJ1-2; D might be TRBD1 (6 bases). Trimming took 5 bases from V and 4 from J, leaving 8 bases between them. Germline V gene sequence: CDR1 SGHTA, CDR2 FQGNSA. This CDR3 spans 12 amino acids. CDR3 coding DNA: TGTGCCAGCAGCCCGGACAGCTATGGCTACACCTTC. This translates into CASSPDSYGYTF.

V is TRBV30 and J is TRBJ2-3, with D possibly matching TRBD2 (6 bases). The CDR3 has 14 residues. Trimming left V 2 bases short and J 2 bases short, with 11 bases between. Germline V gives CDR1 GTSNPN, CDR2 SVGIG (reference sequence). This CDR3 is CAWSRGLSTDTQYF. CDR3 DNA sequence: TGTGCCTGGAGTAGGGGACTTTCCACAGATACGCAGTATTTT.